The rows below give T cell receptor beta chains drawn from one sample of a study of blood T cells in healthy people across ages. MiXCR, applied by TCRdb to the 5' RACE reads, yields one record per CDR3 protein. The sample carries around 520,000 distinct CDR3 sequences, roughly a quarter recorded once. The same data also contributed to another study, on T cells of mothers and their children.

The sample comprised blood. These receptor sequences come from a boy younger than 10 in good health. The CDR3 runs from the conserved cysteine through the conserved F or W. D genes are given only for firm matches. Clone sizes are given selectively: once, few, many, or a class where the clone is expanded.

CDR3 DNA	CDR3 protein	V gene	J gene	D gene	clone size
TGTGCCAGCAGCGCCCCGGGGGGCGGCTACGAGCAGTACTTC	CASSAPGGGYEQYF	TRBV9	TRBJ2-7	NA	NA
TGCGCCAGCAGCCACAGGACGGACCAGCCCCAGCATTTT	CASSHRTDQPQHF	TRBV4-1	TRBJ1-5	NA	NA
TGTGCCAGCAGCGTAGCGGTGAATATTGAGCAGTTCTTC	CASSVAVNIEQFF	TRBV9	TRBJ2-1	NA	NA
TGTGCCAGCAGTAGGCGGGGGAATCATTTCTTC	CASSRRGNHFF	TRBV6-2/TRBV6-3	TRBJ2-1	TRBD2	NA
TGTGCCAGCAGCGCGCCTAGCGCCGAAGAGACCCAGTACTTC	CASSAPSAEETQYF	TRBV9	TRBJ2-5	NA	few
TGCGCCAGCAGCCAAGGACTAGCGGGAGCGGCCGGGGAGCTGTTTTTT	CASSQGLAGAAGELFF	TRBV4-3	TRBJ2-2	TRBD2	NA
TGTGCCAGCAGTTATGTGAATGGGTGGTCGGTGGGCTACTACAATGAGCAGTTCTTC	CASSYVNGWSVGYYNEQFF	TRBV6-5	TRBJ2-1	NA	NA
TGTGCCAGCAGCGTAGGAGAGAAGCAGTACTTC	CASSVGEKQYF	TRBV9	TRBJ2-4	NA	NA
TGTGCCAGCACCCTCGCTGGGCAGCAGGAAGCTTTCTTT	CASTLAGQQEAFF	TRBV7-9	TRBJ1-1	NA	NA
TGCAGCGTTGAAAGGCAGGAGAGGAGTACGCAGTATTTT	CSVERQERSTQYF	TRBV29-1	TRBJ2-3	NA	NA
TGTGCCAGCAGCCAGTCTAGAATCAAGACCCAGTACTTC	CASSQSRIKTQYF	TRBV3-1	TRBJ2-5	NA	few
TGCAGTGCTAGACCTTTAGCGGGAAGCTCCTACAATGAGCGGTTCTTC	CSARPLAGSSYNERFF	TRBV20-1	TRBJ2-1	TRBD2	few
TGCGACAGCAGTGATGGAGAGACCCAGTACTTC	CDSSDGETQYF	TRBV10-2	TRBJ2-5	NA	NA
TGTGCCAGCAGCCCCGGGACATCGGGGTACTATGGCTACACCTTC	CASSPGTSGYYGYTF	TRBV7-9	TRBJ1-2	NA	NA